This T cell receptor (beta chain) was sequenced during a study of OX40 agonist ivuxolimab in advanced cancers. The data were produced by immunoSEQ multiplex PCR, yet TCRdb's version contains in-frame clones alone and is incomplete. This repertoire shows over 30,000 clones, about 81% found once; its top ten account for about a fifth. CDR1 and CDR2 from the germline V gene are MNHEY and SVGAGI. The CDR3 covers 11 residues. The V end was cut by 5 bases, the J end by 4 bases, with 6 bases between. Sequences were derived from CD4+ or CD8+ T cells sorted from blood, sampled in a trial of the OX40 agonist ivuxolimab. The rearrangement links TRBV6-5 to TRBJ2-7; D gene ambiguous. The sequence was collected from an adult with an advanced solid tumor such as melanoma, head and neck, liver or kidney cancer. The CDR3 DNA sequence: TGTGCCAGCAGTGAAAGATACGAGCAGTACTTC. This gives the protein CASSERYEQYF.